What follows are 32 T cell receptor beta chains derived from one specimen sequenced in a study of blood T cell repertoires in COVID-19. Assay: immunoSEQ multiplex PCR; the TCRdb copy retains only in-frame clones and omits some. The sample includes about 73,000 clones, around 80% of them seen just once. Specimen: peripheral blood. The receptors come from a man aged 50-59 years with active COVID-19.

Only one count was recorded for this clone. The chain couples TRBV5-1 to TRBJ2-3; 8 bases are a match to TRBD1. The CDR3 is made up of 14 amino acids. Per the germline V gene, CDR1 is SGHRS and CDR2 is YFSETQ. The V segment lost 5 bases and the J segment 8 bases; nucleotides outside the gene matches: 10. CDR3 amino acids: CASSFGQGRGTQYF. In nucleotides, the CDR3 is TGCGCCAGCAGTTTCGGACAGGGTCGAGGTACGCAGTATTTT.

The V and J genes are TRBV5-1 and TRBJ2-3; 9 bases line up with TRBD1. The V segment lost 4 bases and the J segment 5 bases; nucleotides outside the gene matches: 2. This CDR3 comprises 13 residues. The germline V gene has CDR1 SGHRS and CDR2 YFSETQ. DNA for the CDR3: TGCGCCAGCAGCCTGGACAGGGGAGATACGCAGTATTTT. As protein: CASSLDRGDTQYF.

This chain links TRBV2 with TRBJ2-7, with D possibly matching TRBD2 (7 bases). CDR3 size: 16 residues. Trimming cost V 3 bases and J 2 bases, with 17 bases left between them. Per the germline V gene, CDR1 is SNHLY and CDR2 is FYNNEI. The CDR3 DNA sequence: TGTGCCAGCAGTGATGGCTTGGCGGGGGCAACCTACGAGCAGTACTTC. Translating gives CASSDGLAGATYEQYF.

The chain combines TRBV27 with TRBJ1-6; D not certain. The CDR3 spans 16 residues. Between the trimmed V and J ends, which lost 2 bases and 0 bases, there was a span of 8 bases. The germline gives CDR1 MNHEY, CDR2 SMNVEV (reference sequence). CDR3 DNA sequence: TGTGCCAGCAGTTTAAATCCGGGCTCCTATAATTCACCCCTCCACTTT. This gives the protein CASSLNPGSYNSPLHF.

For the CDR3, the DNA is TGTGCCAGCAGCCCCCTCTCGGGACTAGTTGATTACGGGGAGCTGTTTTTT. Its protein is CASSPLSGLVDYGELFF. V gene TRBV5-6 combines with J gene TRBJ2-2; 8 nucleotides line up with TRBD2. The CDR3 covers 17 residues. The ends lost 4 bases at V and 7 bases at J; junction bases unmatched: 15. CDR1 and CDR2 from the germline V gene are SGHDT and YYEEEE.

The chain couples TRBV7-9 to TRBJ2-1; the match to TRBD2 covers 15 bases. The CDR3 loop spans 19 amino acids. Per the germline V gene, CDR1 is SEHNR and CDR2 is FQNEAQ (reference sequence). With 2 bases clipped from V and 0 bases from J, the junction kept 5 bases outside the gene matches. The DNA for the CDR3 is TGTGCCAGCAGCTTATGGGGACTAGCGGGAGGCCCCTCCTACAATGAGCAGTTCTTC. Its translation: CASSLWGLAGGPSYNEQFF.

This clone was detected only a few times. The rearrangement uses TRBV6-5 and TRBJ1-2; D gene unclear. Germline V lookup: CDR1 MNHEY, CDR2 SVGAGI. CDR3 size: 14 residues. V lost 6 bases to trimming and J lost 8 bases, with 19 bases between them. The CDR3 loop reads CASSNTPWPPGYTF. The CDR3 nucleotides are TGTGCCAGCAGCAACACACCTTGGCCGCCAGGCTACACCTTC.

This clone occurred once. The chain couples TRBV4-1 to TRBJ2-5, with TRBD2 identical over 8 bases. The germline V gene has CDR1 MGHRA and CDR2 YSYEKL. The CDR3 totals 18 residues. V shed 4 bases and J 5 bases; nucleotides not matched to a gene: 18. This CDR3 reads CASSPTVASGGAGETQYF. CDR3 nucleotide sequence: TGCGCCAGCAGCCCCACCGTAGCCTCCGGGGGGGCTGGTGAGACCCAGTACTTC.

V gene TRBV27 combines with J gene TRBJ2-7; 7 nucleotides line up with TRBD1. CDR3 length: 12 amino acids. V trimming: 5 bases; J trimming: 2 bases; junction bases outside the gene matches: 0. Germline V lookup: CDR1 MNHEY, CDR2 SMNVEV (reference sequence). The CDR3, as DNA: TGTGCCAGCAGTACAGGGGCCTACGAGCAGTACTTC. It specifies CASSTGAYEQYF.

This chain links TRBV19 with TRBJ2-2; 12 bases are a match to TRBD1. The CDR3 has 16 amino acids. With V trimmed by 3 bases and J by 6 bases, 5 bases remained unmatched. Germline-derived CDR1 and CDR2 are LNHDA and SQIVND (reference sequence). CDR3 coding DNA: TGTGCCAGTAGTATGGGACAGGGGGCGGGCGCCGGGGAGCTGTTTTTT. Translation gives CASSMGQGAGAGELFF.

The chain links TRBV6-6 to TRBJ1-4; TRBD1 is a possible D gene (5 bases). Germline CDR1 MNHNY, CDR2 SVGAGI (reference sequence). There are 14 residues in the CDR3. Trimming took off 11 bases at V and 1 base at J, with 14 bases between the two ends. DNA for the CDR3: TGTGCCGCCCTGGGGGGAGGAACTAATGAAAAACTGTTTTTT. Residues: CAALGGGTNEKLFF.

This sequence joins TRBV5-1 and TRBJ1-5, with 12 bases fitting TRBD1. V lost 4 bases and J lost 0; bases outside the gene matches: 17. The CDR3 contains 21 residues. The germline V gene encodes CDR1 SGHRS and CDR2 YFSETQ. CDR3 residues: CASSPVVGQGARIDSNQPQHF. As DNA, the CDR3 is TGCGCCAGCAGCCCCGTAGTGGGACAGGGGGCGAGGATCGATAGCAATCAGCCCCAGCATTTT.

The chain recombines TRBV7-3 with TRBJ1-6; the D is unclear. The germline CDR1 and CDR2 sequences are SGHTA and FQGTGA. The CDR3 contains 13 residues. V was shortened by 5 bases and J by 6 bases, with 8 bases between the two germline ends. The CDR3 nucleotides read TGTGCCAGCAGCGAGGGCGGTAATTCACCCCTCCACTTT. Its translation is CASSEGGNSPLHF.

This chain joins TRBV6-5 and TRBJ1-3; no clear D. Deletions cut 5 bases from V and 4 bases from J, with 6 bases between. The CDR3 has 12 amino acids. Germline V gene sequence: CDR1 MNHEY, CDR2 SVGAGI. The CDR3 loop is CASSTPGNTIYF. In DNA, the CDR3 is TGTGCCAGCAGTACACCCGGAAACACCATATATTTT.

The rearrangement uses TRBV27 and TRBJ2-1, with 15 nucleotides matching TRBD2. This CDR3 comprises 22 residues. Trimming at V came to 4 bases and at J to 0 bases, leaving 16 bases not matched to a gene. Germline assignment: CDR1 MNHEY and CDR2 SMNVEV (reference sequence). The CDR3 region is CASSSRDGGLAGGTSSYNEQFF. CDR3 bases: TGTGCCAGCAGTTCCCGGGACGGAGGACTAGCGGGGGGGACTAGCTCCTACAATGAGCAGTTCTTC.

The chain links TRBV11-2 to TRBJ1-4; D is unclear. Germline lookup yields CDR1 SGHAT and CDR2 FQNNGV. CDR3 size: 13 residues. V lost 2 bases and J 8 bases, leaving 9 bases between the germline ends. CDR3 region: CASSLRRREKLFF. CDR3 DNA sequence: TGTGCCAGCAGCTTACGCCGGAGGGAAAAACTGTTTTTT.

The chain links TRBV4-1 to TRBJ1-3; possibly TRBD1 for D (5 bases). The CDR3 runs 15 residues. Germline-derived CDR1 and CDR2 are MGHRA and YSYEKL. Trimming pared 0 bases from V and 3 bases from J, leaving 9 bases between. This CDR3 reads CASSQDGGVGNTIYF. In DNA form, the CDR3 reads TGCGCCAGCAGCCAAGATGGGGGGGTTGGAAACACCATATATTTT.

In DNA, the CDR3 is TGCGCCAGCAGCCTAAGCCTCGGACAGCTATACAATGAGCAGTTCTTC. It is translated as CASSLSLGQLYNEQFF. This sequence joins TRBV4-1 and TRBJ2-1, with D possibly matching TRBD1 (6 bases). Trimming took 4 bases from V and 4 from J, leaving 17 bases between them. This CDR3 contains 16 residues. Germline values: CDR1 MGHRA, CDR2 YSYEKL.

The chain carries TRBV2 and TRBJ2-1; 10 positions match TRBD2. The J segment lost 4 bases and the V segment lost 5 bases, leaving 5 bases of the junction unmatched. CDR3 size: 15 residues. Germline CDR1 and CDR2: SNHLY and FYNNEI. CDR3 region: CASSLTSGVYNEQFF. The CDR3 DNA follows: TGTGCCAGCAGTCTCACTAGCGGGGTATACAATGAGCAGTTCTTC.

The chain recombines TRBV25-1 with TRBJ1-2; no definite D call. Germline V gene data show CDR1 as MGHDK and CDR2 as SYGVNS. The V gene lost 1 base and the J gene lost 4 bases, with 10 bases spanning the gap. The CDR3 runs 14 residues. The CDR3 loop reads CASSESRLSYGYTF. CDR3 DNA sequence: TGTGCCAGCAGTGAATCTCGGTTGAGCTATGGCTACACCTTC.

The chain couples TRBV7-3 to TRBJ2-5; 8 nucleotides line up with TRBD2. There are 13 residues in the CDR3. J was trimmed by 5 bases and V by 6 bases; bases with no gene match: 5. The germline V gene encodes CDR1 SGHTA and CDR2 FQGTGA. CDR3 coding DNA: TGTGCCAGCAGACAGACTAGCGAGGAGACCCAGTACTTC. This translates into CASRQTSEETQYF.

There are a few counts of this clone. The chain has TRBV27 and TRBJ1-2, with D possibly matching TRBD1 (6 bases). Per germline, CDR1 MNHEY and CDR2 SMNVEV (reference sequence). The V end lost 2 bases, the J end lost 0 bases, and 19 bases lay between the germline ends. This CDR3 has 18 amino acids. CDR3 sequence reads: CASSLAGGRGGANYGYTF. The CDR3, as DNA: TGTGCCAGCAGTTTAGCGGGGGGCCGGGGAGGAGCTAACTATGGCTACACCTTC.

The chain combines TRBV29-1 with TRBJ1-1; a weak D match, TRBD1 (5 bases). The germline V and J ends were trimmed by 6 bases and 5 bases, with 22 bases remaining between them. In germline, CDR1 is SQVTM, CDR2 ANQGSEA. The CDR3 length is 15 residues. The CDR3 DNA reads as TGCAGCGTCGCGAAAGAGGCTGCAAGGGGTACTGAAGCTTTCTTT. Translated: CSVAKEAARGTEAFF. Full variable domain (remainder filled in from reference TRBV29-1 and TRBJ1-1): SAVISQKPSRDICQRGTSLTIQCQVDSQVTMMFWYRQQPGQSLTLIATANQGSEATYESGFVIDKFPISRPNLTFSTLTVSNMSPEDSSIYLCSVAKEAARGTEAFFGQGTRLTVV.

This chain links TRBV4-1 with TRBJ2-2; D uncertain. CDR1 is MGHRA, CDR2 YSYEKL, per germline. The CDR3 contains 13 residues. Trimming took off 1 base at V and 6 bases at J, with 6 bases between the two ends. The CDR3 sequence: CASSQGSSGELFF. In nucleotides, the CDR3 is TGCGCCAGCAGCCAAGGAAGCTCCGGGGAGCTGTTTTTT.

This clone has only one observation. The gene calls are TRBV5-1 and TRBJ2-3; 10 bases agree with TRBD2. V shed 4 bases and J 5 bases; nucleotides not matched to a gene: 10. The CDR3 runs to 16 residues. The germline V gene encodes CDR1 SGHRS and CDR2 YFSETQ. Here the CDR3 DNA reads TGCGCCAGCAGCAGGTCTAGCGGGAGAGGAGGAGATACGCAGTATTTT. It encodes CASSRSSGRGGDTQYF.

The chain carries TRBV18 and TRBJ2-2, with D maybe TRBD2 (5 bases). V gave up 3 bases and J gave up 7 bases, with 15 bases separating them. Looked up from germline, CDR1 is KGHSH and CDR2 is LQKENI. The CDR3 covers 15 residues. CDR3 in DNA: TGTGCCAGCTCACCGTCCACTAGACCCAACGGGGAGCTGTTTTTT. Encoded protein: CASSPSTRPNGELFF.

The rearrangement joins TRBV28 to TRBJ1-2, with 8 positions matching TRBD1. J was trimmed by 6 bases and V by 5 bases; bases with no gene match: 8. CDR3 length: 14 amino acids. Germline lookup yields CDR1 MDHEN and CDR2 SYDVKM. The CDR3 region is CASSQTTGVHGYTF. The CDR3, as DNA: TGTGCCAGCAGTCAAACGACAGGGGTGCATGGCTACACCTTC.

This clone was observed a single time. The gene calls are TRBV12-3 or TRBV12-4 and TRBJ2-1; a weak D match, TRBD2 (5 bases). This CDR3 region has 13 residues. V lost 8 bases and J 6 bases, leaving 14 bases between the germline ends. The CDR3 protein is CASATPGVNEQFF. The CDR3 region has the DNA TGTGCCAGCGCGACACCCGGGGTCAATGAGCAGTTCTTC.

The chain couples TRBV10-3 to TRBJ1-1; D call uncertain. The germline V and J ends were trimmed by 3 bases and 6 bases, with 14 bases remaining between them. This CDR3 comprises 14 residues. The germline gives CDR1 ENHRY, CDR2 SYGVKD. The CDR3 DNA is TGTGCCATCAGTGAACCGGACGGGAAATCTGAAGCTTTCTTT. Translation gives CAISEPDGKSEAFF.

CDR3 sequence: CASSPRTSGGETQYF. The CDR3 DNA sequence: TGTGCCAGCAGTCCTAGGACTAGCGGAGGAGAGACCCAGTACTTC. The chain couples TRBV5-4 to TRBJ2-5; TRBD2 agrees at 10 bases. The V and J ends lost 5 bases and 4 bases, in that order; junction bases with no gene match: 8. Germline CDR1 and CDR2: SGHNT and YYREEE (reference sequence). CDR3 length: 15 amino acids.

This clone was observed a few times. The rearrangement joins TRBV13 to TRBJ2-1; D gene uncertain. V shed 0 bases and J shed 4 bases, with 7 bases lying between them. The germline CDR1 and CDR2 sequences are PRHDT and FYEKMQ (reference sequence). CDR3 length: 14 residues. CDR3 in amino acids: CASSLGRRYNEQFF. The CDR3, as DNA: TGTGCCAGCAGCTTAGGCCGCAGGTACAATGAGCAGTTCTTC.

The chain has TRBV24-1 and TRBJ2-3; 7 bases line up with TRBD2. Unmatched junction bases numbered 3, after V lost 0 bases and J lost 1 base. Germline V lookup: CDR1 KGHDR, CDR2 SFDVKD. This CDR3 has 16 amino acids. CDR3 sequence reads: CATSDLRAGGTDTQYF. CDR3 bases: TGTGCCACCAGTGATTTGCGGGCGGGAGGCACAGATACGCAGTATTTT.